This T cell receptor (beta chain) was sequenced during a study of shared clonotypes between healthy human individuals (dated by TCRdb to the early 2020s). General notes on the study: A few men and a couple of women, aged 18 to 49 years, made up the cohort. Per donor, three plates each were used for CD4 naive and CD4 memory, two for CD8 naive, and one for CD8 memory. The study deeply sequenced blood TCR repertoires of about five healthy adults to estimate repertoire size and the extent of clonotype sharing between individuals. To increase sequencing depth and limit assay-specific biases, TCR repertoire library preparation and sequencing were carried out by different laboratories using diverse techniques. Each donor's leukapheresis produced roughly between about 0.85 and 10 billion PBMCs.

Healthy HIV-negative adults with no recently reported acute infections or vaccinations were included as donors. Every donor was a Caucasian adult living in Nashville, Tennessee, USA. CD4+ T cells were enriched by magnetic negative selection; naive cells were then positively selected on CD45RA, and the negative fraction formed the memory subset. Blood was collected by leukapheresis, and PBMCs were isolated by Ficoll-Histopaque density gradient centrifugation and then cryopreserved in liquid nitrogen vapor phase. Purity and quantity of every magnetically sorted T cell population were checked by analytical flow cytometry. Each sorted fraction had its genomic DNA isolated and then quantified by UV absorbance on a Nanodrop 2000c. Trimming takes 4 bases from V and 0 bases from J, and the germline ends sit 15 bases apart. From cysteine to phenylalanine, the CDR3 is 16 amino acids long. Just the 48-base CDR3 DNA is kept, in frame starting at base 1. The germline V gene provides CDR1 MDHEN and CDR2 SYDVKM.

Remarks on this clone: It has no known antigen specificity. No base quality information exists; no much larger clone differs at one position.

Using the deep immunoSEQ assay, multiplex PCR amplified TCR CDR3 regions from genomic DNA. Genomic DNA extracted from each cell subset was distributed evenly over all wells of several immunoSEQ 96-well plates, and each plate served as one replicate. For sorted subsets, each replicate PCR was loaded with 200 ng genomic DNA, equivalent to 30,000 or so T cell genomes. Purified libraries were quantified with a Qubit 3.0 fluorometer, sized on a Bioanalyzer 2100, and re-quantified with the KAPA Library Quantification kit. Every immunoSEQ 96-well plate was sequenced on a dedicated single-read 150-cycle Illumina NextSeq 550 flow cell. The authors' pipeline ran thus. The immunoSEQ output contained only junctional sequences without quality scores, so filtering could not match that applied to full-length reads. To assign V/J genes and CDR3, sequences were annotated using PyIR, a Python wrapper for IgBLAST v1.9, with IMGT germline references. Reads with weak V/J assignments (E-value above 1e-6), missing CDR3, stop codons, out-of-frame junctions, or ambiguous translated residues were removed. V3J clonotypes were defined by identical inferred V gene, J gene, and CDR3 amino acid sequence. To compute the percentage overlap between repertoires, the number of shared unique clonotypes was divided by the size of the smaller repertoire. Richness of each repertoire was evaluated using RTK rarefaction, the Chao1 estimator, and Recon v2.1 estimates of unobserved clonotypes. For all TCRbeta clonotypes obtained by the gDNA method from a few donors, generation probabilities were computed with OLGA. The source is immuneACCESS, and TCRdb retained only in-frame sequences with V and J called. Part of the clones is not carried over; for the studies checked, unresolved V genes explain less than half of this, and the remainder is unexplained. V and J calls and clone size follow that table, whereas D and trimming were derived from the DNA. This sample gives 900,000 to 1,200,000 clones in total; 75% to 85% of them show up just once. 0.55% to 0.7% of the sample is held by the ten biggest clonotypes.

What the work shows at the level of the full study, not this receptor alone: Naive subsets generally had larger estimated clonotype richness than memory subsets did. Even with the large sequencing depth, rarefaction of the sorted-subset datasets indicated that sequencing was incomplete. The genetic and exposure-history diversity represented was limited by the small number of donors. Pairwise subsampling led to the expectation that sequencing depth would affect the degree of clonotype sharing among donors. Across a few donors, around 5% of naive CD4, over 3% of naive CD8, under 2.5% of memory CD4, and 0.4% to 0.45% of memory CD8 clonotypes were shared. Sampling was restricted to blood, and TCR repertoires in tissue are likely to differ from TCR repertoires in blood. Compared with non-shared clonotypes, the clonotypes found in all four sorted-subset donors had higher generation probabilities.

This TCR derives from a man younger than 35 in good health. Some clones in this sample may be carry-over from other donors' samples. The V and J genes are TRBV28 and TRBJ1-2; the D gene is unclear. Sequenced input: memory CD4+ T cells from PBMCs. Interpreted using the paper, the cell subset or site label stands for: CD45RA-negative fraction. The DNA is TGTGCCAGCAGTTCCAGCCCCTGGAGACCTAACTATGGCTACACCTTC. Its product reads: CASSSSPWRPNYGYTF.